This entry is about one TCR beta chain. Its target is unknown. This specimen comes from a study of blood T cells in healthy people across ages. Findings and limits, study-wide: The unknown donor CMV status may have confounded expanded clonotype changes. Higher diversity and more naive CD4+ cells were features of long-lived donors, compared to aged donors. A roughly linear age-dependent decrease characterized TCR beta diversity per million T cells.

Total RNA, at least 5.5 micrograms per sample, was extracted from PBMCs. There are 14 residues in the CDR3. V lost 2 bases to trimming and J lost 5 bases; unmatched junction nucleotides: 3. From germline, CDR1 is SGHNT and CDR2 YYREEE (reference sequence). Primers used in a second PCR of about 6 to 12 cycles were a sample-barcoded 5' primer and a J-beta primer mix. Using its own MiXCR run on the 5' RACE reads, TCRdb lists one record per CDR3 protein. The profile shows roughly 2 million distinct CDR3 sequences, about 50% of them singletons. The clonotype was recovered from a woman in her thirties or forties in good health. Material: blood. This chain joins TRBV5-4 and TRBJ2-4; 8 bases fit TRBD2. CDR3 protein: CASSLPGLENIQYF. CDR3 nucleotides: TGTGCCAGCAGCTTACCGGGACTAGAAAACATTCAGTACTTC.